This TCR beta chain derives from a study of vaccination effects on CD4 cells after COVID-19. Using viral peptide pools, the ViraFEST assay grew out antigen-specific CD4+ T cells prior to sequencing. Culturing for around eleven days preceded CD4+ T cell isolation. None of these healthy vaccinees had been infected with SARS-CoV-2 before vaccination. Every well housed two million PBMC, which grew in culture alongside around 10 IU/ml IL-2 and approximately 10 ug/ml peptides. Notes on this clone: Its cognate antigen is unknown.

Germline CDR1 GTSNPN, CDR2 SVGIG (reference sequence). J gave up 5 bases and V 3 bases, and 3 bases lay outside the gene matches. The CDR3 has 13 residues. Study-level results: Among infection- and vaccine-induced clones, marked clonal contraction occurred late after vaccination.

This table comes from immunoSEQ multiplex PCR, and its TCRdb copy is limited to in-frame clones, with some not included. The table lists around 63,000 clones, over 70% of them singletons. This sample comprised CD4+ T cells from PBMCs cultured with HCoV-OC43 spike peptides, obtained before COVID-19 vaccination. As for subset: HCoV-OC43 spike overlapping peptide pool stimulation. The chain employs TRBV30 and TRBJ1-4, with 7 bases fitting TRBD1. The clonotype was recovered from a human donor who received a COVID-19 vaccine. DNA for the CDR3: TGTGCCTGGAGAGACAGGGTAAATGAAAAACTGTTTTTT. Encoded protein: CAWRDRVNEKLFF.